This TCR beta chain was identified in a study of shared clonotypes between healthy human individuals. About the study: Samples came from a couple of female and a few male donors aged 18 to 49. Regarding the study as a whole: Researchers sampled only blood; tissue repertoires likely differ. Naive subsets, compared against memory subsets, generally had larger estimated richness values.

The assay was immunoSEQ multiplex PCR, and TCRdb's table has in-frame clones only and misses some. This table has millions of clones, 90% to 95% appearing once. Of note for this clone: The target antigen is unknown.

Positive CCR7 selection of CD45RO-negative cells yielded the naive CD8 cells, and terminally differentiated effector memory CD45RA+ cells were excluded. The V end lost 1 base, the J end lost 5 bases, and 5 bases lay between the germline ends. CDR3 size: 13 residues. CDR1 MGHDK and CDR2 SYGVNS come from the germline V gene. Sequencing was performed on naive CD8+ T cells from PBMCs. The clonotype comes from a man aged 18 to 35 in good health. Some clones in this sample may be carry-over from other donors' samples. The chain combines TRBV25-1 with TRBJ2-2, with D uncertain. In DNA, the CDR3 is TGTGCCAGCAGTGAATTTAGGACCGGGGAGCTGTTTTTT. Protein sequence: CASSEFRTGELFF.